The 28 T cell receptor beta chains reported below all come from one sample, sequenced in a study of response to subunit inactivated influenza vaccine (dated by TCRdb to 2016 to 2019). The library was generated by RT-PCR. Sequencing took place on an Illumina HiSeq 2500. In TCRdb, the public reads were trimmed at Q25 with fastp and aligned with MiXCR, with productive beta chains retained. A single entry per CDR3 protein holds the most common genes and DNA from its merged rows. Present in this sample are just under 550,000 distinct CDR3 sequences, roughly 25% of which were seen just once. Jointly, the top ten make up around 2.8% of the sample. The same data also went into a second study, on T cells expressing NK-cell markers. From the second report: 5'RACE template switching, by which a universal primer site and unique molecular identifiers were added, was used to make TCR beta cDNA libraries.

The specimen comprised CD4+ T cells sorted from PBMCs, sampled 11 to 12 days after vaccination. These receptors all come from a man aged 50 to 60 who received an inactivated influenza vaccine. Donor details come from another sample of the same person, matched by shared clones.

This chain joins TRBV7-9 and TRBJ1-5; D gene unclear. Germline CDR1 SEHNR, CDR2 FQNEAQ (reference sequence). The CDR3 extends over 12 amino acids. Trimming removed 5 bases from V and 5 bases from J, with 7 bases in between. This CDR3 is CASSIGDQPQHF. The CDR3 region has the DNA TGTGCCAGCAGCATCGGAGATCAGCCCCAGCATTTT.

This clonotype was counted between two and nine times. DNA for the CDR3: TGTGCCACCAGTGAGCGCGGGGGGGCCATCACAGATACGCAGTATTTT. Amino acids: CATSERGGAITDTQYF. The rearrangement links TRBV24-1 to TRBJ2-3; 9 nucleotides agree with TRBD2. CDR3 length: 16 amino acids. V lost 4 bases to trimming and J lost 2 bases; unmatched junction nucleotides: 6. Germline CDR1 KGHDR, CDR2 SFDVKD.

The chain has TRBV4-1 and TRBJ1-6; unclear D gene. The CDR3 is made up of 16 amino acids. V lost 0 bases to trimming and J lost 0 bases, with 6 bases between them. From germline, CDR1 is MGHRA and CDR2 YSYEKL. As DNA, the CDR3 is TGCGCCAGCAGCCAAGATGGTTACTCCTATAATTCACCCCTCCACTTT. Translating gives CASSQDGYSYNSPLHF.

This chain connects TRBV4-3 to TRBJ1-1, with 9 bases lining up with TRBD1. CDR3 length equals 15 residues. CDR1 is LGHNA, CDR2 YSLEER, per germline. V was pared by 3 bases and J by 5 bases, with 7 bases of the junction left unmatched. In DNA, the CDR3 is TGCGCCAGCAGCCATGGAAACAGGGGGCAGACTGAAGCTTTCTTT. Translating gives CASSHGNRGQTEAFF.

The chain is built from TRBV20-1 and TRBJ2-3; 7 bases line up with TRBD1. This CDR3 has 12 residues. V lost 6 bases to trimming and J lost 5 bases; unmatched junction nucleotides: 5. Germline V lookup: CDR1 DFQATT, CDR2 SNEGSKA (reference sequence). CDR3 coding DNA: TGCAGTGCGGGACAGATTGGAGATACGCAGTATTTT. Protein product: CSAGQIGDTQYF.

This clonotype was counted only a few times. J is TRBJ2-7 and V is TRBV9, with a weak D call TRBD2 (6 bases). The germline V gene encodes CDR1 SGDLS and CDR2 YYNGEE. This CDR3 is built from 16 residues. V lost 2 bases, J lost 0 bases, and 15 bases lay in between. CDR3 region: CASSVGVGGGSYEQYF. In nucleotides, the CDR3 is TGTGCCAGCAGCGTTGGGGTGGGGGGTGGCTCCTACGAGCAGTACTTC.

The rearrangement links TRBV25-1 to TRBJ2-7; D gene uncertain. CDR3 length: 13 amino acids. The germline V and J ends were trimmed by 4 bases and 8 bases, with 15 bases remaining between them. From germline, CDR1 is MGHDK and CDR2 SYGVNS. This CDR3 reads CASSVGTPGKQYF. For the CDR3, the DNA is TGTGCCAGCAGTGTTGGCACGCCTGGGAAGCAGTACTTC.

A few counts support this clonotype. J is TRBJ2-5 and V is TRBV27; D not certain. Germline assignment: CDR1 MNHEY and CDR2 SMNVEV (reference sequence). The CDR3 is made up of 15 amino acids. Trimming shortened V by 4 bases and J by 2 bases, and 14 bases separated the two germline ends. CDR3 sequence (DNA): TGTGCCAGCAGTTCTGGTCTCCTCCTTCAAGAGACCCAGTACTTC. Amino acids: CASSSGLLLQETQYF.

V and J are TRBV7-9 and TRBJ2-1, with 9 bases that match TRBD2. Looked up from germline, CDR1 is SEHNR and CDR2 is FQNEAQ (reference sequence). The CDR3 is 15 amino acids. V gave up 7 bases and J gave up 9 bases; unmatched junction bases: 13. The CDR3 DNA reads TGTGCCAGCAACTCCCCGGCTAGCGGGGATTCTGAGCAGTTCTTC. It translates to CASNSPASGDSEQFF.

The chain couples TRBV28 to TRBJ2-5; a possible D gene is TRBD1 (5 bases). The CDR3 loop spans 15 amino acids. Germline CDR1 MDHEN, CDR2 SYDVKM. Trimming removed 3 bases from V and 2 bases from J, with 13 bases in between. DNA of the CDR3: TGTGCCAGCAGTTTCCTTCTGCGACAGCAAGAGACCCAGTACTTC. The encoded protein is CASSFLLRQQETQYF.

This clonotype was detected a few times. The chain's CDR3 is CASSRGVGEQYF. The CDR3 coding sequence is TGTGCCAGTAGTAGAGGGGTTGGCGAGCAGTACTTC. This sequence joins TRBV19 and TRBJ2-7; D could derive from TRBD1 or TRBD2 (5 bases each). The CDR3 length is 12 residues. Trimming left V 4 bases short and J 6 bases short, with 10 bases between. Germline V gene lookup returns CDR1 LNHDA and CDR2 SQIVND (reference sequence).

The chain is built from TRBV7-8 and TRBJ1-1, with D tentatively TRBD1 (6 bases). Trimming took 1 base from V and 4 from J, leaving 13 bases between them. Germline CDR1 and CDR2: SGHVS and FQNEAQ. The CDR3 is 15 amino acids. CDR3 region: CASSLESTGSTEAFF. In DNA form, the CDR3 reads TGTGCCAGCAGCTTAGAAAGTACAGGGTCCACTGAAGCTTTCTTT.

This clonotype appeared a few times. V gene TRBV20-1 combines with J gene TRBJ2-7; TRBD2 is a possible D gene (5 bases). This CDR3 contains 14 residues. Germline CDR1 DFQATT, CDR2 SNEGSKA (reference sequence). Trimming pared 0 bases from V and 3 bases from J, leaving 12 bases between. In nucleotides, the CDR3 is TGCAGTGCTAGAGATGGCGGACTCCTCTACGAGCAGTACTTC. Protein product: CSARDGGLLYEQYF.

Concerning this clonotype: This may stem from a read error, because a much larger clone lies one nucleotide away. The V call is TRBV7-9, the J call TRBJ1-5; D remains unclear. The CDR3 totals 15 residues. Germline V gene lookup returns CDR1 SEHNR and CDR2 FQNEAQ (reference sequence). The CDR3 region has the DNA TGTGCCAGCAGCTTTGGAGGAGCGGGCAAACAGCCCCAGCATTTT. Its protein product is CASSFGGAGKQPQHF.

This clonotype has only a few counts. The CDR3 reads CASSPGPDRYEQFF. CDR3 coding DNA: TGCGCCAGCAGCCCTGGACCCGACCGCTATGAGCAGTTCTTC. V and J are TRBV4-3 and TRBJ2-1; D is unclear. The V end lost 4 bases, the J end lost 8 bases, and 15 bases lay between the germline ends. In germline, CDR1 is LGHNA, CDR2 YSLEER. This CDR3 has 14 residues.

This clonotype was seen many times. The chain employs TRBV6-2 or TRBV6-3 and TRBJ1-5; no clear D. The V end lost 6 bases, the J end lost 0 bases, and 12 bases lay between the germline ends. This CDR3 comprises 15 residues. Germline V gene sequence: CDR1 MNHEY, CDR2 SVGEGT. CDR3 sequence: CASRRGQHSNQPQHF. The CDR3 bases are TGTGCCAGCAGAAGAGGGCAACATAGCAATCAGCCCCAGCATTTT.

The chain recombines TRBV11-1 with TRBJ2-5; 9 bases agree with TRBD1. Germline V gene sequence: CDR1 SGHAT, CDR2 FQDESV (reference sequence). V trimming: 4 bases; J trimming: 1 base; junction bases outside the gene matches: 4. The CDR3 has 15 residues. CDR3 DNA sequence: TGTGCCAGCAGCTCGGGACAGGGAATCCAAGAGACCCAGTACTTC. The encoded protein is CASSSGQGIQETQYF.

The chain is built from TRBV15 and TRBJ2-5; D unresolved. The V and J ends lost 0 bases and 2 bases respectively, with 10 bases between them. This CDR3 has 15 amino acids. Per germline, CDR1 LNHNV and CDR2 YYDKDF (reference sequence). The CDR3 here is CATSRDPQQQETQYF. The CDR3 bases are TGTGCCACCAGCAGAGATCCCCAGCAGCAAGAGACCCAGTACTTC. Using reference TRBV15 and TRBJ2-5 for the parts outside the CDR3, the full variable domain is DAMVIQNPRYQVTQFGKPVTLSCSQTLNHNVMYWYQQKSSQAPKLLFHYYDKDFNNEADTPDNFQSRRPNTSFCFLDIRSPGLGDTAMYLCATSRDPQQQETQYFGPGTRLLVL.

The chain recombines TRBV12-3 or TRBV12-4 with TRBJ1-4; possibly TRBD1 for D (6 bases). The length of the CDR3 is 12 residues. Trimming pared 6 bases from V and 8 bases from J, leaving 10 bases between. CDR3 loop: CASRRTEEKLFF. For the CDR3, the DNA is TGTGCCAGCAGAAGGACAGAAGAAAAACTGTTTTTT.

The chain has TRBV12-3 or TRBV12-4 and TRBJ2-1; D may match TRBD1 or TRBD2 (5 bases each). CDR3 length: 14 residues. Trimming removed 3 bases at V and 6 bases at J, with 12 bases between. The DNA of the CDR3 is TGTGCCAGCAGTTTCAGGGAGAGGGGCAATGAGCAGTTCTTC. Its protein is CASSFRERGNEQFF.

This clonotype was seen a handful of times. The J gene is TRBJ1-1, the V gene TRBV7-2, with 8 bases matching TRBD1. The CDR3 length is 14 residues. CDR1 is SGHTA, CDR2 FQGNSA, per germline. V shed 7 bases, J shed 1 base, and the junction held 5 bases outside the gene matches. CDR3 residues: CASTPGQGNTEAFF. DNA of the CDR3: TGTGCCAGCACCCCCGGACAGGGGAACACTGAAGCTTTCTTT. Together with reference TRBV7-2 and TRBJ1-1, the CDR3 gives the full variable domain: GAGVSQSPSNKVTEKGKDVELRCDPISGHTALYWYRQSLGQGLEFLIYFQGNSAPDKSGLPSDRFSAERTGGSVSTLTIQRTQQEDSAVYLCASTPGQGNTEAFFGQGTRLTVV.

This clonotype has just a few counts. This chain connects TRBV7-2 to TRBJ2-3; D not certain. There are 15 residues in the CDR3. The V end lost 5 bases, the J end lost 4 bases, and 16 bases lay between the germline ends. Germline V gene data show CDR1 as SGHTA and CDR2 as FQGNSA. The CDR3 DNA is TGTGCCAGCAGCCTCAGGTCGTCGTCCCCAGATACGCAGTATTTT. Protein product: CASSLRSSSPDTQYF.

This sequence joins TRBV20-1 and TRBJ1-5, with D possibly being TRBD1 (5 bases). CDR3 length: 13 amino acids. Looked up from germline, CDR1 is DFQATT and CDR2 is SNEGSKA (reference sequence). Written as DNA, the CDR3 is TGCAGCACTACAGGTAGCCCTGGTCAGCCCCAGCATTTT. It encodes CSTTGSPGQPQHF.

This clonotype has only a few counts. CDR3 sequence reads: CSARDPRLAGEYEQYF. CDR3 in DNA: TGCAGTGCTAGAGATCCCCGACTAGCGGGAGAATACGAGCAGTACTTC. V is TRBV20-1 and J is TRBJ2-7, with 12 bases that match TRBD2. The CDR3 has 16 amino acids. Germline CDR1 is DFQATT and CDR2 is SNEGSKA (reference sequence). V dropped 0 bases and J dropped 4; count of bases not matched to a gene: 7.

The gene calls are TRBV3-1 and TRBJ2-7, with 7 positions matching TRBD1. Germline CDR1 and CDR2: LGHDT and YNNKEL (reference sequence). The CDR3 has 12 residues. The J segment lost 8 bases and the V segment lost 6 bases, leaving 7 bases of the junction unmatched. The CDR3 DNA follows: TGTGCCAGCAGACGACAGGGCGGAAAGCAGTACTTC. Translating gives CASRRQGGKQYF.

A few counts support this clonotype. V is TRBV7-2 and J is TRBJ2-5; D might be TRBD2 (5 bases). Germline lookup yields CDR1 SGHTA and CDR2 FQGNSA. V lost 5 bases and J 5 bases, leaving 15 bases between the germline ends. The CDR3 totals 14 residues. In DNA, the CDR3 is TGTGCCAGCAGCCCGAATAACGGCGGGGAGACCCAGTACTTC. Amino acids: CASSPNNGGETQYF.

The chain carries TRBV7-9 and TRBJ2-7; perhaps TRBD1 as D (6 bases). The CDR3 length is 14 residues. V lost 5 bases, J lost 1 base, and 12 bases lay in between. In germline, CDR1 is SEHNR, CDR2 FQNEAQ (reference sequence). The CDR3 protein is CASSPGTRSYEQYF. CDR3 DNA: TGTGCCAGCAGCCCAGGGACACGGTCCTACGAGCAGTACTTC. Looking up the rest from reference TRBV7-9 and TRBJ2-7 gives the full variable domain: DTGVSQNPRHKITKRGQNVTFRCDPISEHNRLYWYRQTLGQGPEFLTYFQNEAQLEKSRLLSDRFSAERPKGSFSTLEIQRTEQGDSAMYLCASSPGTRSYEQYFGPGTRLTVT.

V usage is TRBV18 and J usage is TRBJ2-1; TRBD2 matches 7 bases. The CDR3 is 15 amino acids. V lost 2 bases to trimming and J lost 6 bases; unmatched junction nucleotides: 7. The germline V gene encodes CDR1 KGHSH and CDR2 LQKENI. The CDR3 loop reads CASSPDAGEINEQFF. CDR3 DNA sequence: TGTGCCAGCTCACCAGACGCGGGGGAGATCAATGAGCAGTTCTTC.